A selection of T cell receptor beta chains follows, all from one sample in a study of vaccination and CD4 T cells after COVID-19. These receptors have no known antigen. TCRdb independently ran MiXCR on the PCR reads; one entry per CDR3 protein. The top ten hold 15% to 20% of the sample, which has some 15,000 distinct CDR3 sequences, 20% to 30% seen once. Here the sequenced sample was CD4+ T cells from blood, cultured in vitro, taken after SARS-CoV-2 vaccination. These receptors were obtained from a human donor who had recovered from COVID-19. Each CDR3 is given with its conserved first and last residue. The D gene is left open where the match is weak. Size is stated for part of the rows, as once, few or many counts, or as a class when the clone is expanded.

V: TRBV7-3
size: .
D: TRBD2
J: TRBJ2-1
DNA: TGTGCCAGCAGCACCCCGGGACTAGCGGGAGGCAATGAGCAGTTCTTC
CDR3: CASSTPGLAGGNEQFF

V: TRBV6-1
size: .
D: .
J: TRBJ2-1
DNA: TGTGCCAGCAGCCAGAGGGATGAGCAGTTCTTC
CDR3: CASSQRDEQFF

V: TRBV12-3/TRBV12-4
size: .
D: .
J: TRBJ2-5
DNA: TGTGCCAGCAGTTTTAGACCCGGTGGGACCCAGTACTTC
CDR3: CASSFRPGGTQYF

V: TRBV7-2
size: .
D: .
J: TRBJ1-1
DNA: TGTGCCAGCAGCTTGGGGGTTTATAGAGCTTTCTTT
CDR3: CASSLGVYRAFF

V: TRBV6-5
size: few
D: TRBD2
J: TRBJ2-7
DNA: TGTGCCAGCAGTTACGGACGCAAAGCGGGAAGCTCCTACGAGCAGTACTTC
CDR3: CASSYGRKAGSSYEQYF

V: TRBV24-1
size: .
D: TRBD1
J: TRBJ1-2
DNA: TGTGCCACCAGTGAGGGGACAGGGAATGCCTATGGCTACACCTTC
CDR3: CATSEGTGNAYGYTF

V: TRBV7-2
size: few
D: TRBD2
J: TRBJ2-7
DNA: TGTGCCAGCAGCTCGGACGCGGGAGTCCCTACGAGCGGGCAGTACTTC
CDR3: CASSSDAGVPTSGQYF

V: TRBV12-3/TRBV12-4
size: .
D: TRBD2
J: TRBJ2-7
DNA: TGTGCCAGCAGCCCGAGCCCTCCGGGGACTAGCGGGAGTGGCTCCTACGAGCAGTACTTC
CDR3: CASSPSPPGTSGSGSYEQYF

V: TRBV9
size: .
D: .
J: TRBJ2-1
DNA: TGTGCCAGCAGCGTAGGTGGGTCCTACAATGAGCAGTTCTTC
CDR3: CASSVGGSYNEQFF

V: TRBV7-9
size: .
D: .
J: TRBJ2-5
DNA: TGTGCCAGCAGCTTAGTAGCAGAGACCCAGTACTTC
CDR3: CASSLVAETQYF

V: TRBV28
size: .
D: .
J: TRBJ1-4
DNA: TGTGCCAGCAGTCTGGGACACCTGACCGAAAAACTGTTTTTT
CDR3: CASSLGHLTEKLFF

V: TRBV27
size: few
D: .
J: TRBJ1-6
DNA: TGTGCCAGCAGTTCGAGACTCGCGGGGGACGGGAGGGGACATTCACCCCTCCACTTT
CDR3: CASSSRLAGDGRGHSPLHF

V: TRBV7-7
size: .
D: TRBD2
J: TRBJ2-1
DNA: TGTGCTAGCAGCTTAGAGGCGGGGGGGGACAATGAGCAGTTCTTC
CDR3: CASSLEAGGDNEQFF

V: TRBV20-1
size: .
D: TRBD1
J: TRBJ1-1
DNA: TGCAGTGTCTCGACAGGGGGCACTGAAGCTTTCTTT
CDR3: CSVSTGGTEAFF

V: TRBV18
size: .
D: .
J: TRBJ1-1
DNA: TGTGCCAGCTCCCTTTCTGGACGGACTGAAGCTTTCTTT
CDR3: CASSLSGRTEAFF

V: TRBV18
size: .
D: TRBD1
J: TRBJ1-5
DNA: TGTGCCAGCCCAGACGGACAGGGTCGAATGAATCAGCCCCAGCATTTT
CDR3: CASPDGQGRMNQPQHF

V: TRBV19
size: .
D: TRBD1
J: TRBJ2-6
DNA: TGTGCCAGTGCCATCGGGACAGGGGGTACTGGGGCCAACGTCCTGACTTTC
CDR3: CASAIGTGGTGANVLTF

V: TRBV12-3/TRBV12-4
size: .
D: TRBD2
J: TRBJ2-2
DNA: TGTGCCAGCATCCGGACTAGCGGGAACACCGGGGAGCTGTTTTTT
CDR3: CASIRTSGNTGELFF

V: TRBV7-3
size: few
D: .
J: TRBJ2-4
DNA: TGTGCCAGCAGCTTACAGGGGACAACCAAAAACATTCAGTACTTC
CDR3: CASSLQGTTKNIQYF

V: TRBV7-8
size: few
D: .
J: TRBJ2-5
DNA: TGTGCCAGCAGCTCGGGACATCAACACTGGGAGACCCAGTACTTC
CDR3: CASSSGHQHWETQYF

V: TRBV6-1
size: .
D: .
J: TRBJ1-1
DNA: TGTGCCAGCAGTGGACACCTGAACACTGAAGCTTTCTTT
CDR3: CASSGHLNTEAFF

V: TRBV20-1
size: few
D: .
J: TRBJ2-7
DNA: TGCAGTGCTAGATACGGAACTCTCTCCTACGAGCAGTACTTC
CDR3: CSARYGTLSYEQYF

V: TRBV20-1
size: .
D: .
J: TRBJ1-2
DNA: TGCAGTGCAAAAGACGTACAGGGATCCTATGGCTACACCTTC
CDR3: CSAKDVQGSYGYTF

V: TRBV4-3
size: .
D: TRBD2
J: TRBJ2-3
DNA: TGCGCCAGCAGCCATCTAGCGGACACAGATACGCAGTATTTT
CDR3: CASSHLADTDTQYF

V: TRBV19
size: .
D: TRBD2
J: TRBJ2-7
DNA: TGTGCCACCAAGGGAGCGGCGGGAGGCTCGCCCTACGAGCAGTACTTC
CDR3: CATKGAAGGSPYEQYF

V: TRBV10-3
size: .
D: .
J: TRBJ2-7
DNA: TGTGCTACACAAGCAGGGGACGTCTCCTACGAGCAGTACTTC
CDR3: CATQAGDVSYEQYF

V: TRBV5-6
size: few
D: .
J: TRBJ2-2
DNA: TGTGCCAGCAGCTTGTGGGGGGAGCTGTTTTTT
CDR3: CASSLWGELFF

V: TRBV5-6
size: medium-sized
D: TRBD1
J: TRBJ1-1
DNA: TGTGCCAGCAGCTTGTTTGGGACAGGGGGCCGGACTGAAGCTTTCTTT
CDR3: CASSLFGTGGRTEAFF

V: TRBV7-2
size: .
D: TRBD1
J: TRBJ2-2
DNA: TGTGCCAGCAGATTAACAGGGGTCGGGGAGCTGTTTTTT
CDR3: CASRLTGVGELFF

V: TRBV9
size: .
D: TRBD1
J: TRBJ2-2
DNA: TGTGCCAGCAGCCATAGACAGGGGTCGAACACCGGGGAGCTGTTTTTT
CDR3: CASSHRQGSNTGELFF

V: TRBV27
size: few
D: .
J: TRBJ1-1
DNA: TGTGCCAGCAGTTTCCATACGGACAACACTGAAGCTTTCTTT
CDR3: CASSFHTDNTEAFF

V: TRBV7-3
size: .
D: TRBD2
J: TRBJ2-2
DNA: TGTGCCAGCAGGCAGCGGGAGGGCCTTTCAGGGGAGCTGTTTTTT
CDR3: CASRQREGLSGELFF

V: TRBV4-1
size: .
D: TRBD2
J: TRBJ2-1
DNA: TGCGCCAGCAGCCAAGAGCGGTCTAGCGGAGGCAATGAGCAGTTCTTC
CDR3: CASSQERSSGGNEQFF

V: TRBV7-7
size: .
D: .
J: TRBJ1-1
DNA: TGTGCCAGCAGCTTGGTCCTACCCATGAACACTGAAGCTTTCTTT
CDR3: CASSLVLPMNTEAFF

V: TRBV20-1
size: .
D: TRBD1
J: TRBJ2-7
DNA: TGCAGTGCTAGAGATTCCAGGACAGGGGCAAAAGAGCAGTACTTC
CDR3: CSARDSRTGAKEQYF

V: TRBV20-1
size: few
D: TRBD1
J: TRBJ2-4
DNA: TGCAGTGCTAGTATCGGGACAGCAAAAAACATTCAGTACTTC
CDR3: CSASIGTAKNIQYF

V: TRBV2
size: few
D: .
J: TRBJ2-5
DNA: TGTGCCAGCGTTAGGTACCAAGAGACCCAGTACTTC
CDR3: CASVRYQETQYF

V: TRBV6-2/TRBV6-3
size: .
D: .
J: TRBJ2-1
DNA: TGTGCCAGCAGTTCTAGGTTGGAGAGAGCCTCGTCGAGTTTAAAAAATGAGCAGTTCTTC
CDR3: CASSSRLERASSSLKNEQFF

V: TRBV7-2
size: medium-sized
D: TRBD2
J: TRBJ2-7
DNA: TGTGCCAGCAGCCCCCGAAGGACTAGCTACGAGCAGTACTTC
CDR3: CASSPRRTSYEQYF

V: TRBV28
size: few
D: .
J: TRBJ2-7
DNA: TGTGCCAGCACCGAACAGAGAGGATACGAGCAGTACTTC
CDR3: CASTEQRGYEQYF

V: TRBV20-1
size: few
D: .
J: TRBJ1-1
DNA: TGCAGTGCTAGGGGCGGGCCCGGGCGGGGTGAAGCTTTCTTT
CDR3: CSARGGPGRGEAFF

V: TRBV7-3
size: .
D: .
J: TRBJ1-1
DNA: TGTGCCAGCAGCTCCGATACAGGGAGCACTGAAGCTTTCTTT
CDR3: CASSSDTGSTEAFF

V: TRBV20-1
size: few
D: TRBD2
J: TRBJ2-1
DNA: TGCAGCGCTAGTTATAGCGGGAAGAGGAATGAGCAGTTCTTC
CDR3: CSASYSGKRNEQFF

V: TRBV7-2
size: few
D: TRBD2
J: TRBJ2-4
DNA: TGTGCCAGCACCACACTAGCGGGAGCGGGGGCCAAAAACATTCAGTACTTC
CDR3: CASTTLAGAGAKNIQYF

V: TRBV4-1
size: few
D: .
J: TRBJ2-5
DNA: TGCGCCAGCAGCCAAGGATGGCAAATCAGCCAAGAGACCCAGTACTTC
CDR3: CASSQGWQISQETQYF